The T cell receptor beta chain under discussion was sequenced for a study of glioma-infiltrating T cells (dated by TCRdb to the mid-2010s). A note on the overall study: The low-grade gliomas were WHO grade II oligodendrogliomas or astrocytomas, while the glioblastomas were WHO grade IV tumors sampled at initial diagnosis rather than at recurrent diagnosis. Sequencing coverage of roughly 4.5- to 11-fold of about 950,000 peripheral T cells was targeted for blood libraries. Each tissue-infiltrating repertoire was compared with the same patient's peripheral blood repertoire to measure divergence between tissue and blood T-cell populations. Sequencing of TCR alpha- and beta-chain repertoires was performed on glioma tissue, on non-neoplastic brain tissue, and on matched peripheral blood mononuclear cells. Before surgery, glioma patients were given dexamethasone for six or fewer days. Three low-grade glioma patients, roughly 8 primary glioblastoma patients and three non-glioma patients contributing non-neoplastic brain tissue were included in the paired cohort.

TCR alpha and beta CDR3 regions were amplified with the iRepertoire nested amplicon-rescue multiplex PCR (arm-PCR) platform from RNA. For one-step reverse transcription and amplification, about 95-450 ng of tissue mRNA or PBMC total RNA was used as input. Following bead purification, Illumina adapters were added by a secondary multiplex PCR, and libraries between 200 and 400 bp were gel-purified. Internal 6-nucleotide barcodes were carried by the libraries and were used for demultiplexing. Sequencing of the libraries was done on an Illumina MiSeq using 2x220 or 2x250 nucleotide paired-end reads. In the source study's methods: Paired reads were merged with FLASH 1.2.11 and aligned to the GRCh37 human genome with BWA-MEM before extracting TRA and TRB reads. An IMGT-derived reference of cassette sequences and CDR3 motifs, with pseudogenes included, was used for V and J assignment. Three-frame translation of reads was performed, and productive CDR3s were defined as those with a C...FGXG motif and no stop codons. Clonotypes were defined as unique combinations of V-J cassette pair and CDR3 amino acid sequence. Hamming distance filtering was applied to reads, with thresholds set by the sequence error rate of each sample in mapped regions. TCRdb took the public reads, trimmed them with fastp at Q25, ran MiXCR for clone calling and kept in-frame beta chains. Each entry is one CDR3 protein sequence, shown with its most common DNA and genes. TCRdb, not the authors, supplied the V and J calls. This sample lists roughly 350,000 distinct CDR3 sequences; roughly two fifths were detected once. Clones ranked in the top ten supply more than 10% of the sample.

To note about this clonotype: Its antigen is not yet known. Base qualities are not at hand, and no much larger clone is one base apart.

Broader findings and caveats from the paper: Patients with low tissue-blood divergence were marked by a signature set of shared blood CDR3 motifs, and that set was depleted in highly divergent patients. In non-neoplastic patients, VJ-independent divergence between tissue and blood fell below expectation, whereas in all gliomas, and especially in low-grade gliomas, the divergence rose above expectation. Only a very small number of CDR3 sequences turned up in both tissue and blood, a result put down to high CDR3 diversity combined with limited sampling. Group comparisons were based on small numbers of patients: three non-neoplastic, three low-grade glioma and several glioblastoma patients.

Immediately after resection, surgical brain or tumor specimens were cryofrozen in liquid nitrogen, with peripheral blood cells collected concurrently. Taken from the germline V gene, the CDR1 and CDR2 loops are KGHDR and SFDVKD. The CDR3 contains 13 residues, cysteine and phenylalanine counted. The kept DNA is CDR3 alone, 39 bases in frame from the first base. The trim is 3 bases for V and 2 bases for J, with a gap of 6 bases between the germline ends. This TCR came from a human donor with low-grade glioma or glioblastoma, undergoing nonglioma brain surgery, or in good health (not recorded which). Material: glioma tissue, nonneoplastic brain tissue, or PBMCs (not recorded which). The sequence links TRBV24-1 to TRBJ1-2, with the D gene uncertain. The CDR3 sequence is CATSDPWNYGYTF. In nucleotides, the sequence is TGTGCCACCAGTGATCCCTGGAACTATGGCTACACCTTC.